Given below is one T cell receptor beta chain in context. This sample stems from a study of shared clonotypes between healthy human individuals. Germline loops: CDR1 SGHRS, CDR2 YFSETQ. The CDR3 sequence is 16 residues long. Trimming removed 0 bases at V and 2 bases at J, with 11 bases between. Clones were read by immunoSEQ multiplex PCR, and TCRdb kept only the in-frame ones, dropping some. The profile shows some 1.5 million clones, around 97% of them singletons. The study separated CD4+ cells into CD45RA+ naive and CD45RA-negative memory subsets. This receptor was obtained from a man aged 25 to 40 in good health. The rearrangement uses TRBV5-1 and TRBJ1-4; D is possibly TRBD1 (5 bases). Material: naive CD4+ T cells sorted from blood. Documented subset: CD45RA+ positively selected. This CDR3 is CASSLAGESTNEKLFF. In nucleotides, the CDR3 is TGCGCCAGCAGCTTGGCGGGGGAGAGCACTAATGAAAAACTGTTTTTT.